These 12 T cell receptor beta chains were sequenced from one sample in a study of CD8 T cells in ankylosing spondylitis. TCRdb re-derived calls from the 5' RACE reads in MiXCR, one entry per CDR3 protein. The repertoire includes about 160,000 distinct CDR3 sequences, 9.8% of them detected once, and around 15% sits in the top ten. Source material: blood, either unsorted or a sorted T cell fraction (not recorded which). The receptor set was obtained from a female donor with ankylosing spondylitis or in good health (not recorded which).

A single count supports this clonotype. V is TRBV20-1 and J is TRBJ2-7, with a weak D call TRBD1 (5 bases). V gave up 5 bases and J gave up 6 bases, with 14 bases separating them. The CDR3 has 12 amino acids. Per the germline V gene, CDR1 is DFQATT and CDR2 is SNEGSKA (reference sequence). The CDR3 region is CSAGEWGGEQYF. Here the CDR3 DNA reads TGCAGTGCTGGCGAGTGGGGCGGCGAGCAGTACTTC.

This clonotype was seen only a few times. The CDR3 DNA reads as TGTGCCAGCAGTTTACGGGGTGAGCAGTTCTTC. It encodes CASSLRGEQFF. The chain carries TRBV27 and TRBJ2-1, with D possibly matching TRBD2 (5 bases). The CDR3 is 11 amino acids. Germline CDR1 is MNHEY and CDR2 is SMNVEV (reference sequence). V was cut by 2 bases and J by 9 bases, with 5 bases left in between.

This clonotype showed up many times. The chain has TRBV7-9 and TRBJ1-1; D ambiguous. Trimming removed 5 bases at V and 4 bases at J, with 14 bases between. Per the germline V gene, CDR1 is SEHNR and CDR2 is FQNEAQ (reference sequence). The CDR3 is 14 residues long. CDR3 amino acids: CASSPSGGFTEAFF. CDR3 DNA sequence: TGTGCCAGCAGCCCCTCGGGAGGGTTCACTGAAGCTTTCTTT. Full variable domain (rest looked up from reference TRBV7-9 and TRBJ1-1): DTGVSQNPRHKITKRGQNVTFRCDPISEHNRLYWYRQTLGQGPEFLTYFQNEAQLEKSRLLSDRFSAERPKGSFSTLEIQRTEQGDSAMYLCASSPSGGFTEAFFGQGTRLTVV.

CDR3 coding DNA: TGCGCCAGCAGCTTTACAGGGGAAGACGAGCAGTACTTC. Translating gives CASSFTGEDEQYF. The chain recombines TRBV5-1 with TRBJ2-7; TRBD1 agrees at 7 bases. Germline lookup yields CDR1 SGHRS and CDR2 YFSETQ. J lost 5 bases, V lost 2 bases, and 4 bases had no gene match. The CDR3 runs to 13 residues.

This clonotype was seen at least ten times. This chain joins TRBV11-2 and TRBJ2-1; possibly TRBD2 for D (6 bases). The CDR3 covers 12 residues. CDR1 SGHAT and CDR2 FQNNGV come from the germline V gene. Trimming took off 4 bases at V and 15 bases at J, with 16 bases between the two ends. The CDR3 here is CASSWRDPSLFF. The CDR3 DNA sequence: TGTGCCAGCAGCTGGCGGGACCCTTCATTGTTCTTC.

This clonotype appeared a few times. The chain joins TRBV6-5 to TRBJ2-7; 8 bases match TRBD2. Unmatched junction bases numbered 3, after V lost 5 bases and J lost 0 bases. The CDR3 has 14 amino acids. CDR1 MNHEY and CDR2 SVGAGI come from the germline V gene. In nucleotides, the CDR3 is TGTGCCAGCAGTACTAGCGGAGACTCCTACGAGCAGTACTTC. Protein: CASSTSGDSYEQYF.

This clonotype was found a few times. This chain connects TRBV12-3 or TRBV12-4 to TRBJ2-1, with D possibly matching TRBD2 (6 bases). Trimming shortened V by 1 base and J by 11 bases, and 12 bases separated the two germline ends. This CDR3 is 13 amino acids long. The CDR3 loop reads CASSLGWREKQFF. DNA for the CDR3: TGTGCCAGCAGTTTAGGTTGGCGGGAAAAGCAGTTCTTC.

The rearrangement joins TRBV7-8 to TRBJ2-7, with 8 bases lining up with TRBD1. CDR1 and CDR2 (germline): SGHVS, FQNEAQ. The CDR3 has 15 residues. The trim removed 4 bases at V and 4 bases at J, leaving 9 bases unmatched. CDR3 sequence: CASSSGTGLRYEQYF. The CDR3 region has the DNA TGTGCCAGCAGCTCCGGGACAGGTTTGAGGTACGAGCAGTACTTC.

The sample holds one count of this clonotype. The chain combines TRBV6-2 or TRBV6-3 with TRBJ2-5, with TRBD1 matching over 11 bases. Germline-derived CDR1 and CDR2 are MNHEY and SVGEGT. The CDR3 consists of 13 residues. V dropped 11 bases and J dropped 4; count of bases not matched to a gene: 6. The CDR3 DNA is TGTGCCGCGGACAGGGGGCGCGGAGAGACCCAGTACTTC. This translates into CAADRGRGETQYF.

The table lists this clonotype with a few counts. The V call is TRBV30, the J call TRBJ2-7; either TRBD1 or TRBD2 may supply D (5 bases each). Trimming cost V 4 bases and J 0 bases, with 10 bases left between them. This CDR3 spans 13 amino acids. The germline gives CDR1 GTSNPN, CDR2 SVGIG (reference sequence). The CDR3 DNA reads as TGTGCCTGGATTCGGGACCACTCCTACGAGCAGTACTTC. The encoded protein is CAWIRDHSYEQYF.

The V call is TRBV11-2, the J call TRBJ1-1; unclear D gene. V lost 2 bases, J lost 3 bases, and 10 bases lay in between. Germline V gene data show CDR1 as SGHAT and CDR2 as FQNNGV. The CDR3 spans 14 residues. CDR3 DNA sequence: TGTGCCAGCAGCTTACTCTCGTCTTACACTGAAGCTTTCTTT. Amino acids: CASSLLSSYTEAFF.

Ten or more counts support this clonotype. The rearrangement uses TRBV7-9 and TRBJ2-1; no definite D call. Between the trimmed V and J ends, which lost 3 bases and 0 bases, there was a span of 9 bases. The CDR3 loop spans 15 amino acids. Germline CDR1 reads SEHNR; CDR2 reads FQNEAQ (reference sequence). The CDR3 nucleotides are TGTGCCAGCAGCTTCAAGATGAGCTCCTACAATGAGCAGTTCTTC. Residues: CASSFKMSSYNEQFF.